This T cell receptor (beta chain) was observed in a study of cytomegalovirus exposure and HLA in healthy donors. V lost 4 bases and J 11 bases, leaving 29 bases between the germline ends. Germline values: CDR1 MNHEY, CDR2 SMNVEV (reference sequence). The length of the CDR3 is 17 residues. Clones were sequenced by immunoSEQ multiplex PCR, and TCRdb holds only the in-frame ones, with some missing. The sample records under 250,000 clones, 80% to 85% being singletons. This chain connects TRBV27 to TRBJ1-1; maybe TRBD1 (6 bases). This receptor was identified in a woman aged 25 to 45 in good health and CMV-seronegative. Sequences were obtained from PBMCs. CDR3 DNA sequence: TGTGCCAGCAGTTCTAAGGCTGGGGGCAGGACAATCGAGGGGGCTTTCTTT. Its protein product is CASSSKAGGRTIEGAFF.